This T cell receptor (beta chain) was captured in a study of shared clonotypes between healthy human individuals. Points from the study as a whole: Naive subsets generally had larger estimated richness than memory subsets. Non-shared clonotypes had lower generation probabilities than clonotypes shared by all four sorted-subset donors.

V shed 3 bases and J 15 bases; nucleotides not matched to a gene: 7. CDR1 and CDR2 from the germline V gene are MDHEN and SYDVKM. CDR3 length: 12 residues. Notes on this clone: Its specificity is not known.

CD8 cells regarded as naive lacked CD45RO, were positively chosen for CCR7, and omitted terminally differentiated effector memory CD45RA+ cells. The study ran the assay at deep level. TCRdb's copy holds only in-frame clones and misses some; the assay was immunoSEQ multiplex PCR. The data hold 1.5 million to 2.5 million clones, with roughly 95% observed a single time. Sequencing was carried out using naive CD8+ T cells sorted from blood. This sequence joins TRBV28 and TRBJ2-1; TRBD1 agrees at 8 bases. The sequence was obtained from a man between 18 and 29 years old in good health. The CDR3 spells CASSFPRGPLFF. The CDR3 DNA reads TGTGCCAGCAGTTTCCCCAGGGGGCCCCTGTTCTTC.